Listed here are 18 T cell receptor beta chains from one sample, sequenced in a study of T-cell reconstitution after alpha-beta-depleted transplantation in children. Researchers prepared the TCRbeta library using unique molecular identifiers, the study reports. TCRdb used MiXCR to reprocess the PCR reads, holding one entry per CDR3 protein. The sample has 77,000 or so distinct CDR3 sequences, over 15% seen once. Source: PBMCs, mostly from graft donor cells, taken 360 days after TCRalphabeta/CD19-depleted stem cell transplant. The receptors originated from a male patient under 10 years old who had a stem cell transplant for acute lymphoblastic leukemia, so the T cells may come from the graft donor.

This rearrangement joins TRBV12-3 or TRBV12-4 to TRBJ1-3; D not certain. The CDR3 spans 14 residues. Trimming took off 6 bases at V and 1 base at J, with 10 bases between the two ends. Written as DNA, the CDR3 is TGTGCCAGCAGCCGTACCGAGTCTGGAAACACCATATATTTT. Residues: CASSRTESGNTIYF.

A few counts support this clonotype. The chain has TRBV12-3 or TRBV12-4 and TRBJ2-1, with D possibly being TRBD2 (5 bases). V lost 5 bases and J 0 bases, leaving 14 bases between the germline ends. The CDR3 loop spans 16 amino acids. CDR3 region: CASSLGLPLSYNEQFF. CDR3 DNA sequence: TGTGCCAGCAGTCTCGGACTGCCCCTCTCCTACAATGAGCAGTTCTTC.

The sample holds a few counts of this clonotype. The V call is TRBV30, the J call TRBJ2-1; 9 bases are a match to TRBD2. The CDR3 totals 15 residues. V trimming: 1 base; J trimming: 4 bases; junction bases outside the gene matches: 5. The germline V gene has CDR1 GTSNPN and CDR2 SVGIG (reference sequence). This CDR3 is CAWSGRAGGYNEQFF. DNA of the CDR3: TGTGCCTGGAGTGGAAGGGCGGGAGGGTACAATGAGCAGTTCTTC.

The chain carries TRBV6-5 and TRBJ1-2; D is unclear. The CDR3 has 14 residues. The germline V gene has CDR1 MNHEY and CDR2 SVGAGI. V was pared by 0 bases and J by 2 bases, with 7 bases between. For the CDR3, the DNA is TGTGCCAGCAGTTACTCGGGAGTCAACTATGGCTACACCTTC. Its translation: CASSYSGVNYGYTF.

This clonotype was seen a handful of times. V is TRBV4-1 and J is TRBJ1-6; D ambiguous. V lost 2 bases to trimming and J lost 3 bases, with 8 bases between them. This CDR3 contains 15 residues. Germline V CDR1 and CDR2: MGHRA, YSYEKL. The CDR3 sequence: CASSQRPGYNSPLHF. The CDR3, as DNA: TGCGCCAGCAGCCAACGGCCGGGCTATAATTCACCCCTCCACTTT.

This chain joins TRBV14 and TRBJ1-1; D ambiguous. The germline CDR1 and CDR2 sequences are SGHDN and FVKESK. V shed 0 bases and J shed 6 bases, with 5 bases lying between them. This CDR3 is 12 amino acids long. Here the CDR3 reads CASSQERAEAFF. In DNA, the CDR3 is TGTGCCAGCAGCCAAGAAAGGGCTGAAGCTTTCTTT.

This CDR3 is CASSLSLGQIYNEQFF. CDR3 bases: TGTGCCAGCAGTTTAAGTCTGGGACAGATCTACAATGAGCAGTTCTTC. The chain carries TRBV28 and TRBJ2-1; 7 nucleotides agree with TRBD1. V was pared by 2 bases and J by 3 bases, with 7 bases of the junction left unmatched. CDR1 is MDHEN, CDR2 SYDVKM, per germline. The CDR3 covers 16 residues.

This chain connects TRBV24-1 to TRBJ2-2; TRBD1 aligns across 10 bases. The CDR3 is 16 residues long. The junction had 7 bases not matched to a gene; V was cut back by 5 bases and J by 5 bases. The V gene's germline CDR1 is KGHDR and CDR2 SFDVKD. In nucleotides, the CDR3 is TGTGCCACCAGTGTCCTAGACAGGGGGCGGACCGGGGAGCTGTTTTTT. The encoded protein is CATSVLDRGRTGELFF.

This clonotype was detected ten times or more. The V call is TRBV4-2, the J call TRBJ2-3; 8 nucleotides match TRBD2. The CDR3 totals 17 residues. Trimming cost V 4 bases and J 5 bases; bases outside gene matches: 14. Germline assignment: CDR1 LGHNA and CDR2 YNFKEQ. The CDR3 DNA is TGTGCCAGCAGCCGTATCTTGCAGCGGGAGAAGGAAGATACGCAGTATTTT. Amino acid sequence: CASSRILQREKEDTQYF.

This clonotype was detected only a few times. The chain uses TRBV12-3 or TRBV12-4 and TRBJ2-3, with 11 bases lining up with TRBD1. Trimming took 9 bases from V and 5 from J; bases not matched to a gene: 4. The CDR3 runs to 13 residues. The CDR3 spells CASGQGAKDTQYF. The CDR3 DNA reads as TGTGCCAGTGGACAGGGGGCGAAAGATACGCAGTATTTT.

The sample holds a few counts of this clonotype. This sequence joins TRBV28 and TRBJ2-1; 9 nucleotides agree with TRBD2. J was trimmed by 7 bases and V by 7 bases; bases with no gene match: 17. Germline V gene data show CDR1 as MDHEN and CDR2 as SYDVKM. This CDR3 spans 17 amino acids. In DNA form, the CDR3 reads TGTGCCAGCACCCACCCCGCCCCCGGGACTAGCTTGAATGAGCAGTTCTTC. It yields the protein CASTHPAPGTSLNEQFF.

The CDR3 region is CASRRLAVSSYNEQFF. CDR3 bases: TGTGCCAGCAGACGACTAGCGGTCTCGTCCTACAATGAGCAGTTCTTC. The rearrangement links TRBV6-1 to TRBJ2-1; 9 nucleotides match TRBD2. V gave up 6 bases and J gave up 1 base; unmatched junction bases: 7. The CDR3 has 16 residues. Germline V gene data show CDR1 as MNHNS and CDR2 as SASEGT.

This clonotype has a handful of counts. The chain carries TRBV27 and TRBJ2-7, with D possibly being TRBD2 (6 bases). V was clipped by 6 bases and J by 0 bases, with 15 bases between them. The CDR3 has 15 amino acids. Per the germline V gene, CDR1 is MNHEY and CDR2 is SMNVEV (reference sequence). Here the CDR3 DNA reads TGTGCCAGCAGCTTTAGCGGCTCCAGCTCCTACGAGCAGTACTTC. It translates to CASSFSGSSSYEQYF.

This clonotype appeared many times. This chain connects TRBV5-6 to TRBJ2-1; D possibly corresponds to TRBD1 (6 bases). CDR3 size: 13 residues. CDR1 is SGHDT and CDR2 is YYEEEE in the germline V gene. Trimming shortened V by 4 bases and J by 10 bases, and 15 bases separated the two germline ends. The CDR3 region has the DNA TGTGCCAGCAGCCTCACAGGGCTGGGGGAGCAGTTCTTC. Translation gives CASSLTGLGEQFF.

This clonotype was detected only a few times. This chain connects TRBV29-1 to TRBJ1-1; D is unresolved. Germline CDR1 SQVTM, CDR2 ANQGSEA. V gave up 7 bases and J gave up 1 base, with 10 bases separating them. This CDR3 comprises 12 residues. The CDR3 loop reads CSGGVSNTEAFF. The CDR3 DNA follows: TGCAGCGGCGGGGTCTCGAACACTGAAGCTTTCTTT.

CDR3: CASSLGIPPYEQYF. The CDR3 nucleotides are TGTGCCAGCAGCCTTGGCATACCCCCCTACGAGCAGTACTTC. The V call is TRBV7-2, the J call TRBJ2-7, with D unresolved. The CDR3 totals 14 residues. The ends were cut back, 5 bases at V and 2 bases at J, with 13 bases in the middle. The V gene's germline CDR1 is SGHTA and CDR2 FQGNSA.

The J gene is TRBJ2-2, the V gene TRBV11-3; D possibly matches TRBD1 or TRBD2 (5 bases each). V gave up 5 bases and J gave up 4 bases, with 17 bases separating them. CDR1 SGHNT and CDR2 YENEEA come from the germline V gene. The CDR3 is 16 residues long. The CDR3 coding sequence is TGTGCCAGCAGCAAATTCTCCGGGACGACCACCGGGGAGCTGTTTTTT. This sequence encodes CASSKFSGTTTGELFF. The variable domain in full, completed from reference TRBV11-3 and TRBJ2-2, reads EAGVVQSPRYKIIEKKQPVAFWCNPISGHNTLYWYLQNLGQGPELLIRYENEEAVDDSQLPKDRFSAERLKGVDSTLKIQPAELGDSAVYLCASSKFSGTTTGELFFGEGSRLTVL.

This clonotype is medium-sized within its sample. The chain links TRBV5-1 to TRBJ2-7; 13 bases agree with TRBD2. Trimming took 4 bases from V and 4 from J; bases not matched to a gene: 11. CDR3 length: 17 amino acids. Germline loops: CDR1 SGHRS, CDR2 YFSETQ. CDR3 sequence: CASSTFPGLAGYYEQYF. In DNA form, the CDR3 reads TGCGCCAGCAGCACATTCCCGGGACTAGCGGGGTATTACGAGCAGTACTTC.